Presented here are 16 T cell receptor beta chains from one specimen sequenced in a study of cytomegalovirus exposure and HLA in healthy donors. The PCR used 60 Vbeta and 13 Jbeta primers. Sequencing was performed with immunoSEQ multiplex PCR; in TCRdb, only in-frame clones are kept and a portion is missing. The sample lists some 240,000 clones, more than 75% occurring once. The sequenced material came from PBMCs. Receptor source: a male donor in good health and CMV-seronegative.

The chain is built from TRBV28 and TRBJ1-5, with D perhaps TRBD1 (5 bases). The germline V gene encodes CDR1 MDHEN and CDR2 SYDVKM. The CDR3 sequence is 16 residues long. V lost 5 bases and J lost 4, with 18 bases in between. This chain's CDR3 is CASSPHVGLGNQPQHF. CDR3 nucleotide sequence: TGTGCCAGCAGTCCTCATGTGGGACTAGGTAATCAGCCCCAGCATTTT.

The chain is built from TRBV6-1 and TRBJ1-1, with D possibly matching TRBD1 (6 bases). This CDR3 spans 15 amino acids. V shed 5 bases and J shed 3 bases, with 16 bases lying between them. Germline CDR1 and CDR2: MNHNS and SASEGT. Here the CDR3 reads CASSPKGHRYTEAFF. The CDR3 DNA reads as TGTGCCAGCAGTCCTAAGGGACACAGATACACTGAAGCTTTCTTT.

This sequence joins TRBV6-5 and TRBJ2-5, with D possibly being TRBD1 (6 bases). Germline CDR1 is MNHEY and CDR2 is SVGAGI. Deletions cut 6 bases from V and 7 bases from J, with 15 bases between. The CDR3 runs 13 residues. CDR3 sequence: CASSRTEGATQYF. The CDR3 nucleotides read TGTGCCAGCAGCAGGACAGAAGGAGCGACCCAGTACTTC.

The gene calls are TRBV14 and TRBJ2-5; possible D gene TRBD1, 5 bases. The CDR3 is 15 amino acids. V was shortened by 1 base and J by 7 bases, with 16 bases between the two germline ends. Per germline, CDR1 SGHDN and CDR2 FVKESK. The CDR3 reads CASSQAPPDMGTQYF. The CDR3, as DNA: TGTGCCAGCAGCCAAGCCCCCCCGGACATGGGGACCCAGTACTTC.

V usage is TRBV19 and J usage is TRBJ1-4; D is undetermined. CDR3 length: 14 residues. Germline CDR1 is LNHDA and CDR2 is SQIVND (reference sequence). V was trimmed by 6 bases and J by 3 bases, leaving 11 bases between them. In DNA form, the CDR3 reads TGTGCCAGTAGCACTCGACGGGCTAATGAAAAACTGTTTTTT. Protein sequence: CASSTRRANEKLFF.

Of note for this clone: At one boundary the junction diverges from the germline segment, which might be a read error. The rearrangement uses TRBV10-3 and TRBJ1-1; 8 bases are a match to TRBD1. The length of the CDR3 is 15 residues. CDR1 ENHRY and CDR2 SYGVKD come from the germline V gene. Here the CDR3 DNA reads TGTGCCAGCAGTGCCGTTACAGGGGGGAACACTGAAGCTTTCTTT. It translates to CASSAVTGGNTEAFF.

V and J are TRBV5-6 and TRBJ2-7; 10 bases align to TRBD1. This CDR3 is 15 amino acids long. The trim removed 3 bases at V and 4 bases at J, leaving 7 bases unmatched. The germline CDR1 and CDR2 sequences are SGHDT and YYEEEE. The CDR3 nucleotides read TGTGCCAGCAGCTCGCGACAGGGGGCGGTTTACGAGCAGTACTTC. As protein: CASSSRQGAVYEQYF.

This clone was detected once. The chain employs TRBV5-1 and TRBJ2-2; 7 nucleotides align to TRBD2. Germline CDR1 is SGHRS and CDR2 is YFSETQ. The trim removed 5 bases at V and 4 bases at J, leaving 5 bases unmatched. CDR3 length: 14 amino acids. The CDR3 DNA is TGCGCCAGCAGGCGGGAGATGGGCACCGGGGAGCTGTTTTTT. This translates into CASRREMGTGELFF.

This clone appeared many times. The rearrangement links TRBV6-5 to TRBJ1-1; D call uncertain. There are 13 residues in the CDR3. Per the germline V gene, CDR1 is MNHEY and CDR2 is SVGAGI. The V and J ends lost 5 bases and 1 base respectively, with 8 bases between them. The CDR3 bases are TGTGCCAGCAGTCCCGGGTCGAACACTGAAGCTTTCTTT. Amino acids: CASSPGSNTEAFF.

The genes are TRBV5-6 and TRBJ2-2; D might be TRBD2 (7 bases). The CDR3 spans 16 residues. The V gene's germline CDR1 is SGHDT and CDR2 YYEEEE. V was cut by 4 bases and J by 7 bases, with 20 bases left in between. DNA of the CDR3: TGTGCCAGCAGCCCCACTGGACGGGGGGCGGGCGGGGAGCTGTTTTTT. Amino acid sequence: CASSPTGRGAGGELFF. Supplemented by reference TRBV5-6 and TRBJ2-2, the full variable domain reads DAGVTQSPTHLIKTRGQQVTLRCSPKSGHDTVSWYQQALGQGPQFIFQYYEEEERQRGNFPDRFSGHQFPNYSSELNVNALLLGDSALYLCASSPTGRGAGGELFFGEGSRLTVL.

This chain connects TRBV25-1 to TRBJ1-4; 9 bases are shared with TRBD1. V was pared by 5 bases and J by 8 bases, with 9 bases of the junction left unmatched. The CDR3 length is 15 residues. The germline V gene encodes CDR1 MGHDK and CDR2 SYGVNS. The DNA for the CDR3 is TGTGCCAGCAGTTCTACAGGGGGCGCCTTCGAAAAACTGTTTTTT. Protein: CASSSTGGAFEKLFF.

CDR3: CASSLQAGDTDTQYF. For the CDR3, the DNA is TGTGCCAGCAGCTTACAAGCGGGAGACACAGATACGCAGTATTTT. The chain recombines TRBV7-3 with TRBJ2-3; TRBD2 agrees at 8 bases. The CDR3 contains 15 residues. The ends lost 2 bases at V and 2 bases at J; junction bases unmatched: 3. Germline CDR1 reads SGHTA; CDR2 reads FQGTGA.

V and J are TRBV6-1 and TRBJ1-1; 7 bases are a match to TRBD1. This CDR3 contains 14 residues. J gave up 3 bases and V 4 bases, and 5 bases lay outside the gene matches. The germline V gene encodes CDR1 MNHNS and CDR2 SASEGT. The CDR3 reads CASSGDRAHTEAFF. DNA for the CDR3: TGTGCCAGCAGTGGGGACAGAGCCCACACTGAAGCTTTCTTT.

The gene calls are TRBV7-9 and TRBJ2-3; TRBD2 agrees at 11 bases. Germline V gene sequence: CDR1 SEHNR, CDR2 FQNEAQ (reference sequence). The V segment lost 5 bases and the J segment 1 base; nucleotides outside the gene matches: 5. The CDR3 covers 16 residues. The DNA of the CDR3 is TGTGCCAGCAGCCCTAATAGCGGGGGGGGCACAGATACGCAGTATTTT. This sequence encodes CASSPNSGGGTDTQYF.

J is TRBJ1-1 and V is TRBV29-1; D is perhaps TRBD1 (6 bases). The CDR3 is 12 amino acids. Germline loops: CDR1 SQVTM, CDR2 ANQGSEA. The V end lost 4 bases, the J end lost 5 bases, and 11 bases lay between the germline ends. The CDR3 nucleotides read TGCAGCGTTGGGCGGGGGCGGACTGAAGCTTTCTTT. Encoded protein: CSVGRGRTEAFF.

About this clone: Its ends do not fully match the called genes, so a read error is possible. The chain couples TRBV7-9 to TRBJ1-1; weak D call: TRBD1 (5 bases). The CDR3 totals 12 residues. Germline V gene data show CDR1 as SEHNR and CDR2 as FQNEAQ (reference sequence). CDR3 coding DNA: TGTTCCAGCAGCCCGGGGGGTTTAGAAGCTTTCTTT. Its protein product is CSSSPGGLEAFF.